The 3 T cell receptor beta chains below come from one sample, sequenced in a study of T-cell memory formation after mild COVID-19. TCRdb recomputed calls from the 5' RACE reads with MiXCR, one row per CDR3 protein. This sample yields fewer than 600,000 distinct CDR3 sequences, of which about 20% are seen a single time; around 8.4% belongs to the top ten. The specimen was PBMCs or a T cell subset sorted from them (not recorded which). Every receptor here comes from an adult woman who had mild COVID-19 (a few samples of this study predate the infection). Cell type and time point are not known.

This clonotype has a handful of counts. This chain links TRBV5-4 with TRBJ2-3; TRBD2 agrees at 9 bases. V dropped 1 base and J dropped 5; count of bases not matched to a gene: 8. Germline V gene sequence: CDR1 SGHNT, CDR2 YYREEE (reference sequence). The CDR3 is 16 amino acids. This CDR3 reads CASSLPRGGGQDTQYF. CDR3 bases: TGTGCCAGCAGCTTGCCTCGCGGGGGGGGCCAAGATACGCAGTATTTT. The full variable domain, its missing parts supplied by reference TRBV5-4 and TRBJ2-3, is ETGVTQSPTHLIKTRGQQVTLRCSSQSGHNTVSWYQQALGQGPQFIFQYYREEENGRGNFPPRFSGLQFPNYSSELNVNALELDDSALYLCASSLPRGGGQDTQYFGPGTRLTVL.

The rearrangement joins TRBV4-1 to TRBJ1-1; D possibly corresponds to TRBD1 (5 bases). The germline V and J ends were trimmed by 0 bases and 5 bases, with 13 bases remaining between them. Germline V gene lookup returns CDR1 MGHRA and CDR2 YSYEKL. The CDR3 has 15 residues. The chain's CDR3 is CASSQDLWGETEAFF. The CDR3 nucleotides read TGCGCCAGCAGCCAAGATCTGTGGGGGGAAACTGAAGCTTTCTTT.

The rearrangement joins TRBV5-1 to TRBJ2-7; D call uncertain. Per germline, CDR1 SGHRS and CDR2 YFSETQ. This CDR3 has 14 residues. Deletions cut 1 base from V and 4 bases from J, with 12 bases between. The CDR3 coding sequence is TGCGCCAGCAGCTTGAGCGCTTCGCAATACGAGCAGTACTTC. It yields the protein CASSLSASQYEQYF. Using reference TRBV5-1 and TRBJ2-7 for the parts outside the CDR3, the full variable domain is KAGVTQTPRYLIKTRGQQVTLSCSPISGHRSVSWYQQTPGQGLQFLFEYFSETQRNKGNFPGRFSGRQFSNSRSEMNVSTLELGDSALYLCASSLSASQYEQYFGPGTRLTVT.